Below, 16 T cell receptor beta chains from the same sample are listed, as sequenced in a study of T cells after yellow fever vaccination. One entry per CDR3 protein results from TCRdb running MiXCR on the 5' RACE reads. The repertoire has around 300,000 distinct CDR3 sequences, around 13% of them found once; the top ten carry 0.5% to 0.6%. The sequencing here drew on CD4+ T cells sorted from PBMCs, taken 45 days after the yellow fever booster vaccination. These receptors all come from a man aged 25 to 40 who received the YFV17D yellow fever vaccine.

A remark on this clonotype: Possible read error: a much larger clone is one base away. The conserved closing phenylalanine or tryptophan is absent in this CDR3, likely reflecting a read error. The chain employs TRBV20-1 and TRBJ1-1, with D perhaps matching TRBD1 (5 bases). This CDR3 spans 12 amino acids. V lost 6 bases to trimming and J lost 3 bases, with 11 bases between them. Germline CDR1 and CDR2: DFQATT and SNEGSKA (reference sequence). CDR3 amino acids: CSASDKDTEAFL. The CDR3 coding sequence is TGCAGTGCATCGGACAAGGACACTGAAGCTTTCCTT.

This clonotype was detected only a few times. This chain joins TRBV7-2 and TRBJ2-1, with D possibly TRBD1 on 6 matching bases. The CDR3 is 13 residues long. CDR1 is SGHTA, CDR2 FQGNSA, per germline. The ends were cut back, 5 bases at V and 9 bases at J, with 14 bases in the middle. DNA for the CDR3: TGTGCCAGCAGCCAAATAGTGGGGGCTGAGCAGTTCTTC. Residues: CASSQIVGAEQFF.

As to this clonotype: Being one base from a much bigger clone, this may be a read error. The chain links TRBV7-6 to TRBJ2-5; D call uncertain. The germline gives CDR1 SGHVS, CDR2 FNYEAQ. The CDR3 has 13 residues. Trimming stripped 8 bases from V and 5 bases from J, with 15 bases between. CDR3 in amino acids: CASASPCGETQYF. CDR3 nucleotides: TGTGCCAGCGCCTCTCCCTGTGGGGAGACCCAGTACTTC. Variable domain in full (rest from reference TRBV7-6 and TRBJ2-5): GAGVSQSPRYKVTKRGQDVALRCDPISGHVSLYWYRQALGQGPEFLTYFNYEAQQDKSGLPNDRFSAERPEGSISTLTIQRTEQRDSAMYRCASASPCGETQYFGPGTRLLVL.

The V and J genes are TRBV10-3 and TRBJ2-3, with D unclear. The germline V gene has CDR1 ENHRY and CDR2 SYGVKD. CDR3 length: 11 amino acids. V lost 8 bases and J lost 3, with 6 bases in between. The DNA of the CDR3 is TGTGCCATCGCTCTTACAGATACGCAGTATTTT. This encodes CAIALTDTQYF.

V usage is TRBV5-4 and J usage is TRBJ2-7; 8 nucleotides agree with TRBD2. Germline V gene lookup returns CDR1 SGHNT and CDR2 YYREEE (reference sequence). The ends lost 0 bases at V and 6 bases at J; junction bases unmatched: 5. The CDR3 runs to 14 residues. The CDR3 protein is CASSLGSGSSEQYF. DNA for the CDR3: TGTGCCAGCAGCTTGGGCAGCGGGAGTAGCGAGCAGTACTTC.

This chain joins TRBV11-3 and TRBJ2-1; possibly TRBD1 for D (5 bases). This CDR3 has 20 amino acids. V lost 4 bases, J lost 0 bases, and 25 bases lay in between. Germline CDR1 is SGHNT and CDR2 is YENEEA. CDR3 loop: CASSSIAGHSIRSSYNEQFF. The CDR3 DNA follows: TGTGCCAGCAGCTCAATAGCCGGACACTCGATTCGAAGCTCCTACAATGAGCAGTTCTTC.

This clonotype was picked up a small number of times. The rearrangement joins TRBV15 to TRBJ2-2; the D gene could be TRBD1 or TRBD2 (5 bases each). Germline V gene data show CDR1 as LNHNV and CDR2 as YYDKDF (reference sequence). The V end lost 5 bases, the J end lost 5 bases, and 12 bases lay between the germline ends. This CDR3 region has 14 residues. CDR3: CATSPRWGTGELFF. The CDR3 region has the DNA TGTGCCACCAGCCCCAGATGGGGGACCGGGGAGCTGTTTTTT.

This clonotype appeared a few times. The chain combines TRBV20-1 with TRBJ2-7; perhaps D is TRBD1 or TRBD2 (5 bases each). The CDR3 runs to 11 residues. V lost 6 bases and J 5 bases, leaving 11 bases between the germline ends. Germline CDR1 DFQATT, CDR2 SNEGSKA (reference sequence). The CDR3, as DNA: TGCAGTGCCCCCGGGGCCCACGAGCAGTACTTC. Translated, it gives CSAPGAHEQYF.

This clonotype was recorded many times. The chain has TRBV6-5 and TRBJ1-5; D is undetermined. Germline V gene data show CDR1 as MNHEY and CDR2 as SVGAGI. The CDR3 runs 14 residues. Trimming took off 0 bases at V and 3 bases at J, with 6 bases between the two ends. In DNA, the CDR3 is TGTGCCAGCAGTTACTCACAGCACAATCAGCCCCAGCATTTT. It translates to CASSYSQHNQPQHF.

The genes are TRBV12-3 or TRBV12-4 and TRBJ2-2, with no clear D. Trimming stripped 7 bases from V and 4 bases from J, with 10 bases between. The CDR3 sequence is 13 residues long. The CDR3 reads CASTSLGTGELFF. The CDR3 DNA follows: TGTGCCAGCACCTCTTTAGGCACCGGGGAGCTGTTTTTT.

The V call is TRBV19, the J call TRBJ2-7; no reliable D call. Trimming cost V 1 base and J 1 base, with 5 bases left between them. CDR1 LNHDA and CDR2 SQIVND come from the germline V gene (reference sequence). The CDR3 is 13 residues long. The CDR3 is CASSIGLSYEQYF. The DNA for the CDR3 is TGTGCCAGTAGTATAGGCTTATCCTACGAGCAGTACTTC. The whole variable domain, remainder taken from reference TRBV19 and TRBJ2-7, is DGGITQSPKYLFRKEGQNVTLSCEQNLNHDAMYWYRQDPGQGLRLIYYSQIVNDFQKGDIAEGYSVSREKKESFPLTVTSAQKNPTAFYLCASSIGLSYEQYFGPGTRLTVT.

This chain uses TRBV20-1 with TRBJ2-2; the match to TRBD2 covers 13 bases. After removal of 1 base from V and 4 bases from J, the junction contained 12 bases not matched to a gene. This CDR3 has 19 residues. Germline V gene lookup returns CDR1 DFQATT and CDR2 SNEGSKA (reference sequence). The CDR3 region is CSARGQGLAGAETTGELFF. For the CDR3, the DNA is TGCAGTGCTAGAGGACAAGGACTAGCGGGAGCAGAGACCACCGGGGAGCTGTTTTTT.

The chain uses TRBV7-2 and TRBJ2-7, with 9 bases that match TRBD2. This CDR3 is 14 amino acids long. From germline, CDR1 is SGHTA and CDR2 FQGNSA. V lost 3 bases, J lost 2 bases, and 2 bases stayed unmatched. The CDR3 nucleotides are TGTGCCAGCAGCTTGCGGGAGGGAACCTACGAGCAGTACTTC. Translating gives CASSLREGTYEQYF.

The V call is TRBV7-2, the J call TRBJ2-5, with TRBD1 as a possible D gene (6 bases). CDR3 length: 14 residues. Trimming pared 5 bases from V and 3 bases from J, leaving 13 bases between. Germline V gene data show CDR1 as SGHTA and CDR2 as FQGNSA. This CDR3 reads CASSRLPGEETQYF. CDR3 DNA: TGTGCCAGCAGCCGACTCCCAGGGGAAGAGACCCAGTACTTC. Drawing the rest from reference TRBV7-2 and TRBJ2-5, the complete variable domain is GAGVSQSPSNKVTEKGKDVELRCDPISGHTALYWYRQSLGQGLEFLIYFQGNSAPDKSGLPSDRFSAERTGGSVSTLTIQRTQQEDSAVYLCASSRLPGEETQYFGPGTRLLVL.

CDR3 sequence reads: CATSRDPASGANVLTF. The CDR3 DNA reads TGTGCCACCAGCAGAGATCCAGCCTCTGGGGCCAACGTCCTGACTTTC. The V and J genes are TRBV15 and TRBJ2-6; D is ambiguous. CDR1 and CDR2 from the germline V gene are LNHNV and YYDKDF (reference sequence). The CDR3 runs to 16 residues. The V end lost 0 bases, the J end lost 0 bases, and 6 bases lay between the germline ends.

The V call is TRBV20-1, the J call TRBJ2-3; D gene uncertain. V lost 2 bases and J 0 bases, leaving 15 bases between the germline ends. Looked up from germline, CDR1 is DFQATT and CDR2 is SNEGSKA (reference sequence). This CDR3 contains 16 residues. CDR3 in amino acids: CSARPPLRPSTDTQYF. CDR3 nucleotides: TGCAGTGCTAGACCACCCCTTAGACCCAGCACAGATACGCAGTATTTT.